This TCR beta chain was observed in a study of early T cells in non-severe SARS-CoV-2 infection (TCRdb year 2021). About the study as a whole: Because TCR sequencing relied on bulk RNA taken from unsorted whole blood, pairing of alpha and beta chains was not possible. Overall study outcomes, separate from this receptor: VDJdb matching was skewed toward anti-spike CD8 responses and likely underestimated virus-specific expansions, missing private and CD4 specificities.

The method behind the library was 5' RACE. Sequencing used a NextSeq 500. To correct for sequencing error and PCR bias, the TCR library protocol tagged individual cDNA molecules with unique molecular identifiers. TCR alpha and beta chains were both sequenced, and the abundances of alpha and beta sequences in each sample were closely correlated with each other. The paper's data handling went like this. V gene, J gene and CDR3 annotation of TCR sequences was performed with Decombinator V4. Expanded TCRs were defined as changing significantly between any two time points under a Poisson model with p below 0.0001. TCR abundances were normalised to the total number of TCRs sequenced in each sample and reported as counts per million. VDJdb, accessed 1 November 2021, was searched for CMV, EBV and SARS-CoV-2 annotated TCRs, with TCRs annotated for multiple antigens excluded. Using fastp trimming at Q25 and MiXCR clonotype assembly, TCRdb reanalyzed the public sequencing data and kept in-frame beta chains. All rows with the same CDR3 protein become a single entry with the most common DNA and genes. V and J calls and clone size were set by TCRdb, not the authors. The sample yields 70,000 or so distinct CDR3 sequences; roughly an eighth were counted once. The ten most abundant clones make up roughly 13% of the sample.

This clonotype has a handful of counts. Its specific antigen is unknown. No base quality values were provided; no much bigger clone lies one nucleotide off. A case-control design nested within a healthcare worker cohort in London, UK, was used, with weekly nasopharyngeal swab PCR tests and blood sampling performed. Healthcare workers were recruited between 23 and 31 March 2020, during the week of the UK lockdown, and were followed weekly for up to roughly 15 weeks. This TCR came from an adult who was a healthcare worker with PCR-confirmed SARS-CoV-2 infection or an uninfected control (not recorded which). The sequenced material came from whole blood.

CDR3 loop: CASSLGHTDTQYF. The nucleotides read TGTGCCAGCAGCCTCGGACACACAGATACGCAGTATTTT. The chain is encoded by TRBV7-2 joined to TRBJ2-3, with TRBD1 tentatively as D gene (5 bases match). Trimming at the junction amounts to 5 bases on V and 2 bases on J, and the germline ends lie 8 bases apart. CDR1 and CDR2 are drawn from the germline V gene: SGHTA, FQGNSA. The CDR3 contains 13 residues, cysteine and phenylalanine counted. The retained sequence is limited to the CDR3, 39 bases, with the frame set at the first base.